This TCR beta chain was profiled in a study of shared clonotypes between healthy human individuals (dated by TCRdb to between 2020 and 2021). Background for the entire study: The cohort included three men and a couple of women between 18 and 49 years of age. For each donor, three plates each were used for CD4 naive and CD4 memory, two plates were used for CD8 naive, and one plate was used for CD8 memory. To estimate repertoire size and how much clonotype sharing occurs between individuals, the study deeply sequenced the blood TCR repertoires of a handful of healthy adults. To increase sequencing depth and limit assay-specific biases, different laboratories used diverse techniques to prepare libraries and sequence TCR repertoires. Between about 0.85 and 9.5 billion PBMCs per donor were obtained by leukapheresis.

On this clone: Its cognate antigen has yet to be identified. No base quality information exists; no much larger clone differs at one position.

TCR CDR3 regions were amplified from genomic DNA by multiplex PCR using the deep immunoSEQ assay. Genomic DNA extracted from each cell subset was distributed evenly over all wells of several immunoSEQ 96-well plates, and each plate served as one replicate. For sorted subsets, approximately 190 ng genomic DNA, equal to some 30,000 T cell genomes, was loaded into each replicate PCR. Purified libraries were measured with a Qubit 3.0 fluorometer, size-checked on a Bioanalyzer 2100, and measured again with the KAPA Library Quantification kit. A separate single-read 150-cycle Illumina NextSeq 550 flow cell was used to sequence each immunoSEQ 96-well plate. Under the source paper's analysis protocol: Because the immunoSEQ output included only junctional sequences and no quality scores, the filtering could not be the same as the filtering used for full-length reads. To assign V/J genes and CDR3, sequences were annotated using PyIR, a Python wrapper for IgBLAST v1.9, with IMGT germline references. Reads with weak V/J assignments (E-value above 1e-6), missing CDR3, stop codons, out-of-frame junctions, or ambiguous translated residues were removed. V3J clonotypes were defined as sequences sharing an identical inferred V gene, J gene, and CDR3 amino acid sequence. The percentage overlap between two repertoires was calculated by dividing the number of shared unique clonotypes by the size of the smaller repertoire. Repertoire richness was assessed with RTK rarefaction, the Chao1 estimator, and Recon v2.1 estimates of unobserved clonotypes. Generation probabilities for all TCRbeta clonotypes obtained by the gDNA method from a handful of donors were computed using OLGA. Held by TCRdb, this immuneACCESS table contains in-frame sequences only and omits some clones. Under half of the omission traces to an unresolved V gene where checked; the cause of the rest is unknown. D and trimming come from the DNA, and the V and J calls and clone size come from that table. The sample table contains approximately 1.4 million clones; only one count was recorded for about 98% of them. The ten top clones hold 0.4% to 0.45% of the sample.

Study-wide conclusions, independent of this receptor: Across a few donors, around 5.4% of naive CD4, around 3.3% of naive CD8, under 2.5% of memory CD4, and 0.4% of memory CD8 clonotypes were shared. Naive subsets generally had larger estimated clonotype richness than memory subsets did. Because the study included only a small number of donors, the genetic and exposure-history diversity represented was limited. Pairwise subsampling indicated that sequencing depth was expected to affect the degree of clonotype sharing among donors. Sampling was restricted to blood, and TCR repertoires in tissues likely differ from the TCR repertoires found in blood. Even with the large sequencing depth, rarefaction of the sorted-subset datasets indicated that sequencing was incomplete. Compared with non-shared clonotypes, the clonotypes found in all four sorted-subset donors had higher generation probabilities.

Germline trimming: 4 bases from V, 1 base from J; junction bases outside gene matches: 6. The CDR3 starts with the cysteine, ends with the phenylalanine, and has 15 residues. Only CDR3 DNA is held: 45 bases, read in frame from base 1. In the germline V gene, CDR1 corresponds to SGHRS and CDR2 to YFSETQ. Donors were healthy HIV-negative adults with no recently reported acute infections or vaccinations. Every donor was a Caucasian adult residing in Nashville, Tennessee, USA. CD4+ T cells were enriched through magnetic negative selection, after which naive cells were positively selected on CD45RA and the remaining negative fraction served as the memory subset. Blood was obtained by leukapheresis, after which PBMCs were separated by Ficoll-Histopaque density gradient centrifugation and cryopreserved in liquid nitrogen vapor phase. Analytical flow cytometry was used to check the purity and quantity of every magnetically sorted T cell population. Genomic DNA was isolated from every sorted fraction and measured by UV absorbance on a Nanodrop 2000c.

In this chain, TRBV5-1 is recombined with TRBJ1-1, with 8 middle bases fitting TRBD1. Sequencing was performed on naive CD4+ T cells sorted from blood. The sample's cell subset or site label is to be understood as: CD45RA+ positively selected. The receptor was isolated from a man aged 25 to 40 in good health. The CDR3 in this case is CASSPRTGSNTEAFF. The sequence in DNA is TGCGCCAGCAGCCCCCGGACAGGGTCGAACACTGAAGCTTTCTTT.